These T cell receptor beta chains were read from a single sample in a study of follicular helper T cells after annual influenza vaccination. Data came from immunoSEQ multiplex PCR; TCRdb stores just in-frame clones and leaves some out. Of more than 10,000 clones listed, over 75% are singletons. Sequences were derived from CXCR5- memory CD4+ T cells sorted from blood, sampled 6 weeks after influenza vaccination. Source of these receptors: an adult who received the influenza vaccine. Each CDR3 is given with its conserved first and last residue. Fields, in order: V gene, D gene, clone size, J gene, CDR3 protein, CDR3 DNA. D genes are given only for firm matches. Part of the rows lack a size; the others show once, few, many or a class for expanded clones.

>TRBV7-9|NA|NA|TRBJ2-1
CAQAGSRYNEQFF
TGTGCCCAGGCAGGGTCTCGCTACAATGAGCAGTTCTTC
>TRBV5-1|NA|NA|TRBJ2-3
CASSIQGRDTDTQYF
TGCGCCAGCAGCATTCAGGGGAGGGACACAGATACGCAGTATTTT
>TRBV27|TRBD2|NA|TRBJ2-7
CASSTLLAGVPVEYF
TGTGCCAGCAGTACCCTATTAGCGGGGGTCCCGGTGGAGTACTTC
>TRBV9|NA|NA|TRBJ2-3
CASSVGMEGVTDTQYF
TGTGCCAGCAGCGTAGGGATGGAGGGAGTAACAGATACGCAGTATTTT
>TRBV10-3|NA|NA|TRBJ1-1
CAISGWGGGTEAFF
TGTGCCATCAGTGGATGGGGAGGAGGCACTGAAGCTTTCTTT
>TRBV11-3|NA|NA|TRBJ1-3
CASSLSRYSGNTIYF
TGTGCCAGCAGCCTAAGCCGATACTCTGGAAACACCATATATTTT
>TRBV12-2|NA|NA|TRBJ1-3
CASRLTGVDSGNTIYF
TGTGCAAGTCGCTTGACAGGGGTAGACTCTGGAAACACCATATATTTT
>TRBV7-2|NA|NA|TRBJ1-1
CASSLVSGDREAFF
TGTGCCAGCAGCTTAGTGAGCGGGGATCGTGAAGCTTTCTTT
>TRBV27|NA|NA|TRBJ1-2
CASRDSGSNYGYTF
TGTGCCAGCAGGGACAGCGGATCAAACTATGGCTACACCTTC
>TRBV6-5|TRBD1|once|TRBJ2-7
CASRAGTALYEQYF
TGTGCCAGCAGGGCCGGGACAGCCCTCTACGAGCAGTACTTC
>TRBV9|TRBD1|NA|TRBJ1-3
CASSDQTGGSGNTIYF
TGTGCCAGCAGCGACCAAACAGGGGGGAGTGGAAACACCATATATTTT
>TRBV5-1|TRBD1|NA|TRBJ1-4
CASSRGQAITTNEKLFF
TGCGCCAGCAGCCGGGGACAGGCTATTACAACTAATGAAAAACTGTTTTTT
>TRBV2|TRBD1|NA|TRBJ1-3
CASKGTESFSGNTIYF
TGTGCCAGCAAGGGGACAGAGAGTTTCTCTGGAAACACCATATATTTT
>TRBV9|NA|NA|TRBJ1-1
CASSVAAGTISRTEAFF
TGTGCCAGCAGCGTAGCTGCAGGGACCATAAGTAGGACTGAAGCTTTCTTT
>TRBV7-8|TRBD2|NA|TRBJ2-3
CASSLELAGGQAQYF
TGTGCCAGCAGCTTAGAACTAGCGGGGGGACAGGCGCAGTATTTT
>TRBV14|TRBD1|NA|TRBJ1-4
CASSQLGQGTYNEKLFF
TGTGCCAGCAGCCAGTTGGGACAGGGGACTTATAATGAAAAACTGTTTTTT
>TRBV2|NA|once|TRBJ1-1
CASNFLDNANTEAFF
TGTGCCAGCAACTTCCTAGACAACGCGAACACTGAAGCTTTCTTT
>TRBV18|NA|NA|TRBJ1-2
CASSPSSPYGYTF
TGTGCCAGCTCACCGTCGTCTCCGTATGGCTACACCTTC
>TRBV7-3|NA|NA|TRBJ2-1
CASSLKPRDLPPSSYNEQFF
TGTGCCAGCAGCCTCAAACCCAGGGACTTGCCGCCGAGCTCCTACAATGAGCAGTTCTTC
>TRBV6-5|NA|NA|TRBJ1-2
CASRGTGGSYTF
TGTGCCAGCAGGGGGACTGGGGGAAGCTACACCTTC
>TRBV29-1|NA|NA|TRBJ1-2
CSVTQGQRGGYTF
TGCAGCGTTACACAGGGTCAGAGAGGTGGCTACACCTTC
>TRBV27|NA|NA|TRBJ2-6
CASSPAGVRSGANVLTF
TGTGCCAGCAGCCCGGCAGGGGTTAGGTCTGGGGCCAACGTCCTGACTTTC
>TRBV5-6|NA|NA|TRBJ1-3
CASSLLLQGNTIYF
TGTGCCAGCAGCTTGTTGTTACAGGGAAACACCATATATTTT
>TRBV4-3|TRBD2|NA|TRBJ2-1
CASSHRAQLAGGYNEQFF
TGCGCCAGCAGCCATCGCGCCCAACTAGCGGGGGGTTACAATGAGCAGTTCTTC
>TRBV7-2|TRBD2|NA|TRBJ2-7
CASSLGFGTRSDYEQYF
TGTGCCAGCAGCTTAGGTTTCGGGACTAGAAGCGACTACGAGCAGTACTTC
>TRBV11-2|NA|few|TRBJ1-4
CASSFGRLGEKLFF
TGTGCCAGCAGCTTCGGCCGTCTCGGAGAAAAACTGTTTTTT
>TRBV11-3|TRBD1|few|TRBJ2-7
CASSLTGAGNYEQYF
TGTGCCAGCAGCCTCACAGGGGCCGGGAACTACGAGCAGTACTTC
>TRBV7-8|NA|NA|TRBJ2-7
CASSLYGRGLEYF
TGTGCCAGCAGCTTATATGGACGGGGGTTGGAGTACTTC
>TRBV5-1|NA|NA|TRBJ2-3
CASSPDRPDTQYF
TGCGCCAGCAGCCCAGACCGGCCAGATACGCAGTATTTT
>TRBV27|TRBD1|NA|TRBJ2-6
CASRRDRYRSGANVLTF
TGTGCCAGCAGACGGGACAGGTACCGCTCTGGGGCCAACGTCCTGACTTTC
>TRBV7-2|NA|NA|TRBJ2-6
CASSLARGPGANVLTF
TGTGCCAGCAGCTTAGCGCGGGGGCCTGGGGCCAACGTCCTGACTTTC
>TRBV18|TRBD1|NA|TRBJ2-7
CASSPFSPAGGGSYEQYF
TGTGCCAGCTCACCATTCTCCCCTGCAGGGGGCGGCTCCTACGAGCAGTACTTC
>TRBV27|TRBD2|NA|TRBJ2-6
CASSFSGGASGANVLTF
TGTGCCAGCAGTTTTAGCGGGGGGGCATCTGGGGCCAACGTCCTGACTTTC
>TRBV11-1|TRBD2|NA|TRBJ2-2
CASSPTSGGAAGELFF
TGTGCCAGCAGCCCCACTAGCGGGGGGGCCGCCGGGGAGCTGTTTTTT
>TRBV7-2|NA|NA|TRBJ2-7
CASSLGQGFYEQYF
TGTGCCAGCAGCTTAGGGCAAGGTTTCTACGAGCAGTACTTC
>TRBV19|NA|NA|TRBJ1-4
CASTYLWGTNEKLFF
TGTGCCAGTACATATCTCTGGGGGACTAATGAAAAACTGTTTTTT
>TRBV11-2|TRBD1|NA|TRBJ1-1
CASSLDRVGTEAFF
TGTGCCAGCAGCTTGGACAGGGTCGGCACTGAAGCTTTCTTT
>TRBV10-3|TRBD1|NA|TRBJ2-3
CAIRQGARDTQYF
TGTGCCATCAGACAGGGGGCGAGGGATACGCAGTATTTT
>TRBV7-2|NA|NA|TRBJ1-1
CASSLLSGARGTEAFF
TGTGCCAGCAGCTTACTTTCGGGGGCGCGAGGCACTGAAGCTTTCTTT
>TRBV7-9|NA|NA|TRBJ2-2
CASSLVGVEGELFF
TGTGCCAGCAGCTTAGTCGGGGTTGAAGGGGAGCTGTTTTTT
>TRBV18|TRBD1|once|TRBJ1-1
CASSPPLGQGAFF
TGTGCCAGCTCACCACCTCTGGGACAGGGAGCTTTCTTT
>TRBV7-8|TRBD1|NA|TRBJ2-7
CASSLTRGGRGTYEQYF
TGTGCCAGCAGCTTGACCAGAGGTGGCAGGGGGACCTACGAGCAGTACTTC
>TRBV4-1|NA|NA|TRBJ1-4
CASSPSGFLGEKLFF
TGCGCCAGCAGCCCCAGCGGGTTTTTAGGGGAAAAACTGTTTTTT
>TRBV2|NA|NA|TRBJ2-5
CASREEWETQYF
TGTGCCAGCAGGGAAGAATGGGAGACCCAGTACTTC
>TRBV5-1|NA|NA|TRBJ2-7
CASRKNYGSYEQYF
TGCGCCAGCAGGAAAAACTACGGCTCCTACGAGCAGTACTTC
>TRBV6-6|TRBD1|NA|TRBJ1-2
CASSTGDGYGYTF
TGTGCCAGCTCAACAGGGGACGGCTATGGCTACACCTTC
>TRBV5-1|TRBD1|NA|TRBJ2-3
CASSEAVRGTADTQYF
TGCGCCAGCAGCGAGGCGGTCAGGGGGACGGCAGATACGCAGTATTTT
>TRBV7-7|TRBD2|NA|TRBJ2-1
CASSYGLAGTGEQFF
TGTGCTAGCAGCTATGGACTAGCGGGGACCGGGGAGCAGTTCTTC
>TRBV6-1|NA|NA|TRBJ2-7
CASRETATYEQYF
TGTGCCAGCAGGGAGACTGCAACCTACGAGCAGTACTTC
>TRBV15|NA|NA|TRBJ2-7
CATSRDPSRGSHEQYF
TGTGCCACCAGCAGAGATCCCTCGCGGGGTAGCCACGAGCAGTACTTC
>TRBV29-1|TRBD1|NA|TRBJ2-7
CSAGTAYSYEQYF
TGCAGCGCCGGGACAGCGTACTCCTACGAGCAGTACTTC
>TRBV7-9|NA|NA|TRBJ2-1
CASSLAAYNEQFF
TGTGCCAGCAGCTTAGCTGCTTACAATGAGCAGTTCTTC
>TRBV18|TRBD2|NA|TRBJ2-7
CASSLAGPYEQYF
TGTGCCAGCTCACTAGCGGGTCCCTACGAGCAGTACTTC
>TRBV6-7|TRBD1|NA|TRBJ1-5
CASTDTTGDSNQPQHF
TGTGCCAGCACCGACACGACAGGGGATAGCAATCAGCCCCAGCATTTT
>TRBV7-8|TRBD1|NA|TRBJ1-2
CASSDRQGPYGYTF
TGTGCCAGCAGCGACAGACAGGGCCCCTATGGCTACACCTTC
>TRBV5-1|NA|NA|TRBJ2-5
CASSLDVGRETQYF
TGCGCCAGCAGCTTGGACGTGGGGCGAGAGACCCAGTACTTC
>TRBV6-4|NA|NA|TRBJ2-3
CASSDSSAGGDTQYF
TGTGCCAGCAGTGACTCGAGTGCAGGAGGGGATACGCAGTATTTT
>TRBV5-1|NA|NA|TRBJ2-3
CASSLVGDSTDTQYF
TGCGCCAGCAGCTTGGTAGGGGATAGCACAGATACGCAGTATTTT
>TRBV19|TRBD1|NA|TRBJ1-2
CASSIGDRGPNGYTF
TGTGCCAGTAGTATAGGGGACAGGGGGCCTAATGGCTACACCTTC